These T cell receptor beta chains were read from a single sample in a study of regulatory T cells in long-lasting Graves disease. TCRdb called the multiplex PCR reads again in MiXCR, with one record for every CDR3 protein. Seen here are hundreds of thousands of distinct CDR3 sequences, around a fifth observed once, and the top ten hold around 13%. The starting material was peripheral blood mononuclear cells (PBMCs), obtained when the disease was refractory, from a patient treated with antithyroid drugs. The receptors shown here come from a female donor with Graves disease. Each CDR3 is given with its conserved first and last residue. Each record gives: CDR3 DNA, CDR3 protein, V gene, clone size, J gene, D gene. D genes are given only for firm matches. Size values are once, few and many counts, or a class for expanded clones, and some rows have none.

CDR3nt: TGTGCCAGCAGTCCGGGACAGGGGACCGAAAAACTGTTTTTT
CDR3aa: CASSPGQGTEKLFF
v_gene: TRBV28
abundance: many
j_gene: TRBJ1-4
d_gene: TRBD1

CDR3nt: TGTGCCAGCACGGGACTAGCAGACCAAGAGACCCAGTACTTC
CDR3aa: CASTGLADQETQYF
v_gene: TRBV2
abundance: NA
j_gene: TRBJ2-5
d_gene: TRBD2

CDR3nt: TGCAGTGCTATGGGACAGGTCCAGCATTTT
CDR3aa: CSAMGQVQHF
v_gene: TRBV20-1
abundance: many
j_gene: TRBJ1-5
d_gene: TRBD1

CDR3nt: TGTGCCAGCAGTTACTCTGGCAGCTACTATGGCTACACCTTC
CDR3aa: CASSYSGSYYGYTF
v_gene: TRBV6-5
abundance: many
j_gene: TRBJ1-2
d_gene: NA

CDR3nt: TGTGCCAGCAGCCCTTACACTGGAAACACCATATATTTT
CDR3aa: CASSPYTGNTIYF
v_gene: TRBV7-2
abundance: few
j_gene: TRBJ1-3
d_gene: NA

CDR3nt: TGTGCCAGTAGTATGACGGGTGCCGGGGAGCTGTTTTTT
CDR3aa: CASSMTGAGELFF
v_gene: TRBV19
abundance: few
j_gene: TRBJ2-2
d_gene: NA

CDR3nt: TGCGCCAGCAGCCAAGATCTGCCGGACAACTATGGCTACACCTTC
CDR3aa: CASSQDLPDNYGYTF
v_gene: TRBV4-3
abundance: few
j_gene: TRBJ1-2
d_gene: NA

CDR3nt: TGCAGTGCTAGAGTCTCGGGAGGGAGTAAAGAGACCCAGTACTTC
CDR3aa: CSARVSGGSKETQYF
v_gene: TRBV20-1
abundance: many
j_gene: TRBJ2-5
d_gene: TRBD2

CDR3nt: TGTGCCAGCAGCTTAGTGGAGGCCGTCAATCAGCCCCAGCATTTT
CDR3aa: CASSLVEAVNQPQHF
v_gene: TRBV7-2
abundance: few
j_gene: TRBJ1-5
d_gene: NA

CDR3nt: TGTGCCAGCAGCCAAGAAGCCGACTTACAAGAGACCCAGTACTTC
CDR3aa: CASSQEADLQETQYF
v_gene: TRBV3-1
abundance: NA
j_gene: TRBJ2-5
d_gene: NA

CDR3nt: TGTGCCAGCACCCGGGACACCTACAATGAGCAGTTCTTC
CDR3aa: CASTRDTYNEQFF
v_gene: TRBV28
abundance: few
j_gene: TRBJ2-1
d_gene: NA

CDR3nt: TGTGCCACCAGCCGCCGTTCATCGGGGCCTAATGAAAAACTGTTTTTT
CDR3aa: CATSRRSSGPNEKLFF
v_gene: TRBV15
abundance: NA
j_gene: TRBJ1-4
d_gene: NA

CDR3nt: TGCAGCGTTGAGATAATAATCGGGGAGCTGTTTTTT
CDR3aa: CSVEIIIGELFF
v_gene: TRBV29-1
abundance: few
j_gene: TRBJ2-2
d_gene: NA

CDR3nt: TGTGCCAGCAGCTTGAACCCTTCGGACTACGAGCAGTACTTC
CDR3aa: CASSLNPSDYEQYF
v_gene: TRBV5-5
abundance: NA
j_gene: TRBJ2-7
d_gene: NA

CDR3nt: TGTGCCAGCAGCGTAGCGGAGCGGGGGGTCCAGCAGTACTTC
CDR3aa: CASSVAERGVQQYF
v_gene: TRBV9
abundance: NA
j_gene: TRBJ2-7
d_gene: TRBD2

CDR3nt: TGCGCCAGCAGCCAAGATTGGCCCTTGGGGCAAGAGACCCAGTACTTC
CDR3aa: CASSQDWPLGQETQYF
v_gene: TRBV4-3
abundance: NA
j_gene: TRBJ2-5
d_gene: NA

CDR3nt: TGTGCCAGCAGTTTCCCGGGGGAGGGCTACACCTTC
CDR3aa: CASSFPGEGYTF
v_gene: TRBV28
abundance: many
j_gene: TRBJ1-2
d_gene: NA

CDR3nt: TGTGCCAGCAGATCTAGGGAACAAGAGACCCAGTACTTC
CDR3aa: CASRSREQETQYF
v_gene: TRBV25-1
abundance: NA
j_gene: TRBJ2-5
d_gene: NA

CDR3nt: TGTGCCTGGAGTGCCCGACCCGGGACACGGGATGGCTACACCTTC
CDR3aa: CAWSARPGTRDGYTF
v_gene: TRBV30
abundance: NA
j_gene: TRBJ1-2
d_gene: NA

CDR3nt: TGTGCCAGCAGTTCCCACGGGGGAGCCAGCAATCAGCCCCAGCATTTT
CDR3aa: CASSSHGGASNQPQHF
v_gene: TRBV6-5
abundance: many
j_gene: TRBJ1-5
d_gene: NA

CDR3nt: TGTGCCAGCAGCACCGGCTTCCAGGGGGCGCAGGAAAAACTGTTTTTT
CDR3aa: CASSTGFQGAQEKLFF
v_gene: TRBV9
abundance: few
j_gene: TRBJ1-4
d_gene: TRBD1

CDR3nt: TGTGCCTGGAGTGTACGCCCAGAGGGACGGGGCGGGGAGCTGTTTTTT
CDR3aa: CAWSVRPEGRGGELFF
v_gene: TRBV30
abundance: NA
j_gene: TRBJ2-2
d_gene: NA

CDR3nt: TGTGCCAGCAGCTTAGGATCGGTTGAGGCTAATGAAAAACTGTTTTTT
CDR3aa: CASSLGSVEANEKLFF
v_gene: TRBV7-9
abundance: NA
j_gene: TRBJ1-4
d_gene: NA

CDR3nt: TGTGCCAGCAGCTCGGCTAGCGGGGGGGGCTACGAGCAGTACTTC
CDR3aa: CASSSASGGGYEQYF
v_gene: TRBV7-2
abundance: once
j_gene: TRBJ2-7
d_gene: TRBD2

CDR3nt: TGCAGTGCGGCCCGGACAGGGACCTCTCAAGAGACCCAGTACTTC
CDR3aa: CSAARTGTSQETQYF
v_gene: TRBV20-1
abundance: few
j_gene: TRBJ2-5
d_gene: TRBD1

CDR3nt: TGTGCCAGCAATCGACAGGGAAATGACGAGCAGTACTTC
CDR3aa: CASNRQGNDEQYF
v_gene: TRBV2
abundance: many
j_gene: TRBJ2-7
d_gene: TRBD1

CDR3nt: TGTGCCAGCACCTTGGGATCGGGGGGCACCGGGGAGCTGTTTTTT
CDR3aa: CASTLGSGGTGELFF
v_gene: TRBV28
abundance: many
j_gene: TRBJ2-2
d_gene: TRBD2

CDR3nt: TGTGCCAGCAGCTTGTTCGCAGGGCCCAAGCAGTACTTC
CDR3aa: CASSLFAGPKQYF
v_gene: TRBV5-6
abundance: NA
j_gene: TRBJ2-7
d_gene: NA

CDR3nt: TGTGCCAGCAGTCGACCGGGACTAGCCTACGAGCAGTACTTC
CDR3aa: CASSRPGLAYEQYF
v_gene: TRBV6-1
abundance: NA
j_gene: TRBJ2-7
d_gene: TRBD2

CDR3nt: TGTGCCAGCAGCTTCGGTAGGAAAGAGACCCAGTACTTC
CDR3aa: CASSFGRKETQYF
v_gene: TRBV7-2
abundance: many
j_gene: TRBJ2-5
d_gene: NA

CDR3nt: TGTGCCAGCACCCTGAGCTGGGGGACTGAAGCTTTCTTT
CDR3aa: CASTLSWGTEAFF
v_gene: TRBV12-3/TRBV12-4
abundance: many
j_gene: TRBJ1-1
d_gene: NA

CDR3nt: TGTGCCAGCAGTTACGGGCTGGGAGAGAACACTGAAGCTTTCTTT
CDR3aa: CASSYGLGENTEAFF
v_gene: TRBV6-2/TRBV6-3
abundance: few
j_gene: TRBJ1-1
d_gene: NA

CDR3nt: TGTGCCAGCAGCGCCTCCGGGGGCGGACAGTTGATGAAAGGGGCGTTTTTT
CDR3aa: CASSASGGGQLMKGAFF
v_gene: TRBV13
abundance: few
j_gene: TRBJ1-4
d_gene: NA

CDR3nt: TGTGCCAGCAGTCTACAAGGACAACTTGGTGAAAAACTGTTTTTT
CDR3aa: CASSLQGQLGEKLFF
v_gene: TRBV28
abundance: many
j_gene: TRBJ1-4
d_gene: NA

CDR3nt: TGTGCCAGCACCCCAGGAGTGGGGACTGAAGCTTTCTTT
CDR3aa: CASTPGVGTEAFF
v_gene: TRBV7-2
abundance: few
j_gene: TRBJ1-1
d_gene: NA

CDR3nt: TGTGCCAGCAGCCAAGAGGGCCTCATGAACACTGAAGCTTTCTTT
CDR3aa: CASSQEGLMNTEAFF
v_gene: TRBV4-2
abundance: NA
j_gene: TRBJ1-1
d_gene: NA

CDR3nt: TGTGCCAGCTCCACGAGAGGTCGAGGCTACACCTTC
CDR3aa: CASSTRGRGYTF
v_gene: TRBV7-2
abundance: NA
j_gene: TRBJ1-2
d_gene: NA

CDR3nt: TGTGCCAGCAGTTTCTTCCTGCACACTGAAGCTTTCTTT
CDR3aa: CASSFFLHTEAFF
v_gene: TRBV28
abundance: NA
j_gene: TRBJ1-1
d_gene: NA

CDR3nt: TGTGCCAGCAGCGTTGAGGGGATTAGTGCTGAAGCTTTCTTT
CDR3aa: CASSVEGISAEAFF
v_gene: TRBV9
abundance: few
j_gene: TRBJ1-1
d_gene: NA

CDR3nt: TGTGCCAGCAGTTACCGGTTGGGTTCGCGTGGGGGGCGCGATCAGCCCCAGCATTTT
CDR3aa: CASSYRLGSRGGRDQPQHF
v_gene: TRBV6-2/TRBV6-3
abundance: few
j_gene: TRBJ1-5
d_gene: NA

CDR3nt: TGTGCCAGCAGTACGGCTAGCGGGATAAAGACCCAGTACTTC
CDR3aa: CASSTASGIKTQYF
v_gene: TRBV2
abundance: many
j_gene: TRBJ2-5
d_gene: TRBD2

CDR3nt: TGCGCCAGCAGCCAAACTTCGGGACAGGGGATTCAGCCCCAGCATTTT
CDR3aa: CASSQTSGQGIQPQHF
v_gene: TRBV5-1
abundance: NA
j_gene: TRBJ1-5
d_gene: TRBD1

CDR3nt: TGCAGTGCTAGTCGTTCAGGGAATACTGAAGCTTTCTTT
CDR3aa: CSASRSGNTEAFF
v_gene: TRBV20-1
abundance: few
j_gene: TRBJ1-1
d_gene: NA

CDR3nt: TGTGCCAGCAGCCCCCCTCAGGGAGGCAATCAGCCCCAGCATTTT
CDR3aa: CASSPPQGGNQPQHF
v_gene: TRBV2
abundance: NA
j_gene: TRBJ1-5
d_gene: NA

CDR3nt: TGTGCCAGCAGCCAAGCGGCGGCCTCCTACGAGCAGTACTTC
CDR3aa: CASSQAAASYEQYF
v_gene: TRBV3-1
abundance: few
j_gene: TRBJ2-7
d_gene: NA

CDR3nt: TGTGCCAGCAGCTCGAACGGCATCTATGGCTACACCTTC
CDR3aa: CASSSNGIYGYTF
v_gene: TRBV5-6
abundance: many
j_gene: TRBJ1-2
d_gene: NA

CDR3nt: TGCAGTGCTAGAGCGGGCCATGGGGGGAGGACCTACGAGCAGTACTTC
CDR3aa: CSARAGHGGRTYEQYF
v_gene: TRBV20-1
abundance: few
j_gene: TRBJ2-7
d_gene: NA

CDR3nt: TGTGCCAGCAGCTTGGTTACAATTCAAGAGACCCAGTACTTC
CDR3aa: CASSLVTIQETQYF
v_gene: TRBV5-5
abundance: few
j_gene: TRBJ2-5
d_gene: NA

CDR3nt: TGTGCCAGCAGCGCCTATAGCGGGAGCCAAGAGACCCAGTACTTC
CDR3aa: CASSAYSGSQETQYF
v_gene: TRBV9
abundance: NA
j_gene: TRBJ2-5
d_gene: TRBD2

CDR3nt: TGTGCCAGCAGTTTATTCGGGTGGGGTTGGAATGGCTACGAGCAGTACTTC
CDR3aa: CASSLFGWGWNGYEQYF
v_gene: TRBV28
abundance: NA
j_gene: TRBJ2-7
d_gene: NA

CDR3nt: TGTGCCAGCAGCTTATACAGCGGGAAAGTCACCGGGGAGCTGTTTTTT
CDR3aa: CASSLYSGKVTGELFF
v_gene: TRBV7-2
abundance: NA
j_gene: TRBJ2-2
d_gene: TRBD2